What follows describes a single TCR beta chain. Its antigen is still unknown. A junction end diverges from the germline sequence, so it may reflect a read error. The data derive from a study of tumor-infiltrating lymphocytes in primary liver carcinoma. Looking at the study overall: Recorded tumor stage was T1-T3 N0M0, with diameters of about 4.2 to 10 cm. Roughly 3.5 to 7.13 million productive TCRbeta reads were obtained per sample, with similar numbers across tissue types. General observations from the study: The study found tumor-adjacent and tumor-blood pairs overlapped less than tumor region pairs.

DNA and RNA were both co-extracted from about 19-30 mg of bulk tissue that had not been sorted. TCR beta cDNA was prepared out of approximately 500 ng total RNA by means of a constant-region primer. Modified slightly, ARM-PCR produced TCR beta libraries over three nested multiplex PCR rounds. Forward primers for TRBV1-TRBV30 and a C-beta reverse primer served the first two PCR rounds, at approximately 10 cycles each. Each CDR3 protein gets one entry after TCRdb re-called the multiplex PCR reads with MiXCR. The data hold about 41,000 distinct CDR3 sequences, with 65% to 85% observed a single time. Germline V gene data show CDR1 as SGHKS and CDR2 as YYEKEE (reference sequence). The length of the CDR3 is 17 residues.

The sequenced sample consisted of liver tumor tissue from sampling region 2. Subset: tumor region T2, inferior pole. This TCR was sampled from a man aged 35 to 55 with primary liver carcinoma and hepatitis B virus infection. This chain connects TRBV5-5 to TRBJ2-5; 10 bases align to TRBD2. The CDR3 region has the DNA TGTGCCGGCAGCGTTAGCGGGAGGCCACTCCTTTCCGAGACCCAGTACTTC. This codes for CAGSVSGRPLLSETQYF.